The following is a TCR beta chain sequence with its context. These data come from a study of blood T cell repertoires in COVID-19. Study details: From the United States, Italy and Spain came samples of acute and convalescent COVID-19. T cells, B-cell-depleted T cells, or PBMCs provided the cDNA or gDNA that served as material.

Profiling relied on immunoSEQ multiplex PCR, and the TCRdb table lists in-frame clones only, not all of them. The sample includes about 170,000 clones, about 86% seen only once; the top ten take roughly a tenth. What was sequenced was peripheral blood. The TCR sequence derives from a man in his 70s with active or convalescent COVID-19.

The CDR3 loop is CASSLGPGAQYF. CDR3 DNA: TGTGCCAGCAGCTTAGGACCGGGAGCGCAGTATTTT. The genes are TRBV7-3 and TRBJ2-3; tentative D call: TRBD2 (6 bases). This CDR3 is built from 12 residues. Germline CDR1 SGHTA, CDR2 FQGTGA. Deletions cut 2 bases from V and 10 bases from J, with 10 bases between.